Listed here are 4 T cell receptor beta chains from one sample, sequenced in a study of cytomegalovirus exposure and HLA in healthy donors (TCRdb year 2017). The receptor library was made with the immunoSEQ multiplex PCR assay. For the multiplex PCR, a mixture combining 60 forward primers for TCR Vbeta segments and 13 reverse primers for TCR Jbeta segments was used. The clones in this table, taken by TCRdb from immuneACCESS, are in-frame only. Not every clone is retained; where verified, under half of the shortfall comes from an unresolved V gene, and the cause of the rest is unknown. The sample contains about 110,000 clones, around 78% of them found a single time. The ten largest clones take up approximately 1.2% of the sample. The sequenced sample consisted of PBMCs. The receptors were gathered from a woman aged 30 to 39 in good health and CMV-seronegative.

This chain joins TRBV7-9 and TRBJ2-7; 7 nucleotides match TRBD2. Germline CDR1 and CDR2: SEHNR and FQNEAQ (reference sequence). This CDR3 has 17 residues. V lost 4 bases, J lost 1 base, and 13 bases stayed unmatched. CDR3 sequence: CASSSAAGGIGSYEQYF. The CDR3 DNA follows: TGTGCCAGCAGCTCAGCCGCCGGGGGGATTGGGTCCTACGAGCAGTACTTC.

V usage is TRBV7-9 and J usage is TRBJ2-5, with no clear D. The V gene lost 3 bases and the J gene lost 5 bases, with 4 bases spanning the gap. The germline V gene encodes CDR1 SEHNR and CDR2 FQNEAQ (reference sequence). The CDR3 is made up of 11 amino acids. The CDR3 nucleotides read TGTGCCAGCAGCTTCGGGGAGACCCAGTACTTC. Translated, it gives CASSFGETQYF. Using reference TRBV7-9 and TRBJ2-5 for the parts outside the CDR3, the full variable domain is DTGVSQNPRHKITKRGQNVTFRCDPISEHNRLYWYRQTLGQGPEFLTYFQNEAQLEKSRLLSDRFSAERPKGSFSTLEIQRTEQGDSAMYLCASSFGETQYFGPGTRLLVL.

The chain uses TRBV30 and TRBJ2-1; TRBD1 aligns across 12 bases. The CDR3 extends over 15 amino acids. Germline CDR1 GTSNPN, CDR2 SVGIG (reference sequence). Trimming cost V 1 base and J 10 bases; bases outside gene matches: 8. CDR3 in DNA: TGTGCCTGGAGTGGGGGAGGGACAGGGGGCGCGGAGCAGTTCTTC. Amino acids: CAWSGGGTGGAEQFF. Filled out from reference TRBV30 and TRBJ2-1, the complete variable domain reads SQTIHQWPATLVQPVGSPLSLECTVEGTSNPNLYWYRQAAGRGLQLLFYSVGIGQISSEVPQNLSASRPQDRQFILSSKKLLLSDSGFYLCAWSGGGTGGAEQFFGPGTRLTVL.

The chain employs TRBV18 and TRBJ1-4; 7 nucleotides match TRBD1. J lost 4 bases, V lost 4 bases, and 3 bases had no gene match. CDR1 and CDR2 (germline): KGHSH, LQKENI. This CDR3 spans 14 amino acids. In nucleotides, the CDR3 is TGTGCCAGCTCACAAAACAGGGGTAATGAAAAACTGTTTTTT. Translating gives CASSQNRGNEKLFF.